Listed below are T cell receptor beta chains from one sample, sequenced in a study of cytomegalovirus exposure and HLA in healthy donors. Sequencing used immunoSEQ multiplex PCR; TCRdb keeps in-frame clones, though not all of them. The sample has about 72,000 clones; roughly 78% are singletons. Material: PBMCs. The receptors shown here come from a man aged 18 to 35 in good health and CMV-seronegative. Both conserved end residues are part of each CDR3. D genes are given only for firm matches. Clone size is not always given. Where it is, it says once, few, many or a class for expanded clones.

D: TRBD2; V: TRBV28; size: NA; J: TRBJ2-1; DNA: TGTGCCAGCAGTCAAGGGACTAGCGGGAGTTATCTCCATGAGCAGTTCTTC; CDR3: CASSQGTSGSYLHEQFF
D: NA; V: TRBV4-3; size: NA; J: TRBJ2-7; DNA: TGCGCCAGCAGCCAAAGCCACAGGAACCCTACCTACGAGCAGTACTTC; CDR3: CASSQSHRNPTYEQYF
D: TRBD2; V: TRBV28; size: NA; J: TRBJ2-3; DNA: TGTGCCAGCAGCGCCCGGCTAGCGGGAGGAGATACGCAGTATTTT; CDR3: CASSARLAGGDTQYF
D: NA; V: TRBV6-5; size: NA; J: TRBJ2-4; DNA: TGTGCCAGCAGTTACCTCCCCGTTCGGGACAAAAACATTCAGTACTTC; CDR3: CASSYLPVRDKNIQYF
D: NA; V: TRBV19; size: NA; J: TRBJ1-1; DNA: TGTGCCAGTAGTAAGGACAGGAACACTGAAGCTTTCTTT; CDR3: CASSKDRNTEAFF
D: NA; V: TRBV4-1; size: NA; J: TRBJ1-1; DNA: TGCGCCAGCAGCCAAGGGTATGGAGACACTGAAGCTTTCTTT; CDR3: CASSQGYGDTEAFF
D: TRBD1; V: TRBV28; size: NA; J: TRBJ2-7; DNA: TGTGCCAGCAGTTATCCCCGACAGGGGGCTGCCTACGAGCAGTACTTC; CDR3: CASSYPRQGAAYEQYF
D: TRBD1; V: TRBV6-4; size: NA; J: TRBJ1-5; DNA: TGTGCCAGTCCCTTCGGGACAGGGAATGATCCCCAGAGGAATCAGCCCCAGCATTTT; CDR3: CASPFGTGNDPQRNQPQHF
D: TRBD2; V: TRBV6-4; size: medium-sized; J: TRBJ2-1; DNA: TGTGCCAGCAGTGACTCTAGCGGGGGGGCCTATGAGCAGTTCTTC; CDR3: CASSDSSGGAYEQFF
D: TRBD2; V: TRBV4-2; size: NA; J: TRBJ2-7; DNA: TGTGCCAGCAGCCAGGGACTAGCGGGGAGGTACGAGCAGTACTTC; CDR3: CASSQGLAGRYEQYF
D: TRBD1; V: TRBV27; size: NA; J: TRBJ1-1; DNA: TGTGCCAGCAGTTACCAGGGGGCTGTAATGAACACTGAAGCTTTCTTT; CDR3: CASSYQGAVMNTEAFF
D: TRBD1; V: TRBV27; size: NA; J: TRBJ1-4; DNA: TGTGCCAGCAGTCCCCGGACAGGGGCCTTCAATGAAAAACTGTTTTTT; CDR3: CASSPRTGAFNEKLFF
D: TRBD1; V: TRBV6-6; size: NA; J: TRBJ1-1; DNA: TGTGCCAGCAGTCTCGACAGGGGTCATCGCACTGAAGCTTTCTTT; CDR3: CASSLDRGHRTEAFF
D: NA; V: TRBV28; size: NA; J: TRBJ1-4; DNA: TGTGCCAGCAGTCCTCTATTGAACGGGGAAAAACTGTTTTTT; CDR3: CASSPLLNGEKLFF
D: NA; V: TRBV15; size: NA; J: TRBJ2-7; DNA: TGTGCCACCAGCAGAGGTCAGGGCGACGAGCAGTACTTC; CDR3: CATSRGQGDEQYF
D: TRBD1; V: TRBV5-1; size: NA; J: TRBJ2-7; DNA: TGCGCCAGCAGCTTGGGTACCGGGACAGGGGGCAACGAGCAGTACTTC; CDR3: CASSLGTGTGGNEQYF
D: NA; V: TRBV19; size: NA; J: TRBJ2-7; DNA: TGTGCCAGTAGTGGCCAGGGCTCCTACGAGCAGTACTTC; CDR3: CASSGQGSYEQYF
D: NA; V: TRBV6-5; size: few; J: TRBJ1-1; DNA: TGTGCCAGCAGTTACGAACGGCGGACTGAAGCTTTCTTT; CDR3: CASSYERRTEAFF
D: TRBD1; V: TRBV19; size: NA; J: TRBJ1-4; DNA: TGTGCCAGTAGTATCATTGCTCAATCGGGACAGACTACAATTGCAACTAATGAAAAACTGTTTTTT; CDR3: CASSIIAQSGQTTIATNEKLFF
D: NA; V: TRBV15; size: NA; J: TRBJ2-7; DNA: TGTGCCACCAGCAGAGGAGAAACAGAAACAGGTCTGGACGAGCAGTACTTC; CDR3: CATSRGETETGLDEQYF
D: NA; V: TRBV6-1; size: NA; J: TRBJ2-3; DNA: TGTGCCAGCAAGCAGACCAGGGGTGTGGCAGATACGCAGTATTTT; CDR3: CASKQTRGVADTQYF
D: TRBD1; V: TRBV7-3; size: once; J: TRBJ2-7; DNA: TGTGCCAGCAGCTTACTACCTTCCGGGACAGGGGACAACGAGCAGTACTTC; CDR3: CASSLLPSGTGDNEQYF
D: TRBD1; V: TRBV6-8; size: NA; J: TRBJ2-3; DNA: TGTGCCAGCAGTCGTCAGGGGGCCGTAGATACGCAGTATTTT; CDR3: CASSRQGAVDTQYF
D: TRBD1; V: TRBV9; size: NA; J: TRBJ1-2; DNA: TGTGCCAGCAGCGGAATGGGACAGGGGGCTAACGTGGGAGGCTACACCTTC; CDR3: CASSGMGQGANVGGYTF
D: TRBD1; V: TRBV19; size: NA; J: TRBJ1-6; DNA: TGTGCCAGTAGTATGGGACAGGGGAATTCACCCCTCCACTTT; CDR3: CASSMGQGNSPLHF
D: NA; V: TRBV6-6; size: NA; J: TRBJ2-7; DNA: TGTGCCAGCAGTTACTCGCCAGGTAGTCGTTCCGAGCAGTACTTC; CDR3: CASSYSPGSRSEQYF
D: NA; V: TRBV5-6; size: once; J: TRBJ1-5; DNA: TGTGCCAGCAGCTCGGGGGGTGGGGGTAGCAATCAGCCCCAGCATTTT; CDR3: CASSSGGGGSNQPQHF
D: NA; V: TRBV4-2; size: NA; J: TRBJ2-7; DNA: TGTGCCAGCAGCAACCAGGACATCTACGAGCAGTACTTC; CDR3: CASSNQDIYEQYF
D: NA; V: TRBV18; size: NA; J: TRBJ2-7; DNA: TGTGCCAGCTCACCAGGCAGATCCCACGAGCAGTACTTC; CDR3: CASSPGRSHEQYF
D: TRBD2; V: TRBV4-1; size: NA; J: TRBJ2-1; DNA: TGCGCCAGCAGCCAAGACCCTAGCGGGCACTCCTACAATGAGCAGTTCTTC; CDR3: CASSQDPSGHSYNEQFF
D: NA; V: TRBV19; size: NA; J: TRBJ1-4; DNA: TGTGCCAGTAGTCCGGCAGGACTCAATGAAAAACTGTTTTTT; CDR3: CASSPAGLNEKLFF
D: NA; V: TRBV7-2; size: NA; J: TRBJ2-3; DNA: TGTGCCAGCAGCTTATTTTCCCGAGACACAGATACGCAGTATTTT; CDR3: CASSLFSRDTDTQYF
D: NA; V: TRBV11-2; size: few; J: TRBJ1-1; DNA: TGTGCCAGCAGCTTAGCGGGTCGGGTCACTGAAGCTTTCTTT; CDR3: CASSLAGRVTEAFF